This T cell receptor (beta chain) stems from a study of Graves' ophthalmopathy and Graves' hyperthyroidism. Study-wide results and limits: A roughly 80% specificity and roughly 90% sensitivity were achieved by a 13-signature model that separated ophthalmopathy from stable hyperthyroidism.

RNA transcripts yielded amplified TCR beta CDR3 regions. Amplification began with first-round RT-PCR using HTBI primers, then second-round multiplex PCR was performed. One entry per CDR3 protein results from TCRdb running MiXCR on the multiplex PCR reads. The table has about 210,000 distinct CDR3 sequences, approximately 28% seen once; the top ten hold approximately 9%. Trimming took 3 bases from V and 4 from J, leaving 16 bases between them. This CDR3 is 15 amino acids long. Concerning this clonotype: Its specificity is unknown.

The chain carries TRBV12-3 or TRBV12-4 and TRBJ2-7; maybe TRBD2 (6 bases). The sample consisted of peripheral blood. This sequence was found in a man in his fifties with Graves' ophthalmopathy. The CDR3 sequence: CASSLRRERGYEQYF. The CDR3 nucleotides read TGTGCCAGCAGTTTGCGGAGGGAAAGGGGTTACGAGCAGTACTTC.